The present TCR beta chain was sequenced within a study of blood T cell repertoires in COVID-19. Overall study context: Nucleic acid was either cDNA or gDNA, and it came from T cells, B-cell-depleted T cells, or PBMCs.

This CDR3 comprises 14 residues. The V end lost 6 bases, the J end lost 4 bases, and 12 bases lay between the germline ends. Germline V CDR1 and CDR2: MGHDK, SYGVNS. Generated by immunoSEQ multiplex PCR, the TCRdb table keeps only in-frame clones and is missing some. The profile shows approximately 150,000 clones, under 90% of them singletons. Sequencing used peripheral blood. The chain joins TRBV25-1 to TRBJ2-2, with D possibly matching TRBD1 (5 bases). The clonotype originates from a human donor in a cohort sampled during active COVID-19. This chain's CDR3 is CASRGKGLTGELFF. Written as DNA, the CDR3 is TGTGCCAGCAGGGGGAAGGGGCTCACCGGGGAGCTGTTTTTT.